These 12 T cell receptor beta chains share one sample of origin, sequenced in a study of blood T cell repertoires in COVID-19. The data were produced by immunoSEQ multiplex PCR, yet TCRdb's version contains in-frame clones alone and is incomplete. The sample consists of some 200,000 clones, 86% of them appearing once. The sequencing sample was made of peripheral blood. The receptors were sampled from a man at least 80 years old with acute or convalescent COVID-19.

J is TRBJ2-2 and V is TRBV3-1 (or the pseudogene TRBV3-2); TRBD2 agrees at 9 bases. The CDR3 length is 23 residues. V trimming: 1 base; J trimming: 0 bases; junction bases outside the gene matches: 21. Germline values: CDR1 LGHDT, CDR2 YNNKEL (reference sequence). CDR3 residues: CASSQGGEGASGTVDANTGELFF. DNA of the CDR3: TGTGCCAGCAGCCAAGGGGGGGAAGGGGCTAGCGGGACTGTCGACGCGAACACCGGGGAGCTGTTTTTT.

The chain has TRBV12-3 or TRBV12-4 and TRBJ2-2, with no clear D. The V and J ends lost 6 bases and 2 bases respectively, with 4 bases between them. The CDR3 runs 12 residues. CDR3: CASSYNTGELFF. In DNA form, the CDR3 reads TGTGCCAGCAGCTATAACACCGGGGAGCTGTTTTTT.

The chain is built from TRBV27 and TRBJ1-5, with D maybe TRBD1 (5 bases). Trimming shortened V by 1 base and J by 0 bases, and 7 bases separated the two germline ends. Germline V lookup: CDR1 MNHEY, CDR2 SMNVEV (reference sequence). The CDR3 contains 15 residues. CDR3 sequence: CASSLWGSSNQPQHF. CDR3 bases: TGTGCCAGCAGTTTATGGGGCAGTAGCAATCAGCCCCAGCATTTT.

This chain connects TRBV19 to TRBJ2-5; 10 nucleotides match TRBD2. The CDR3 is made up of 15 amino acids. With 6 bases clipped from V and 1 base from J, the junction kept 5 bases outside the gene matches. CDR1 and CDR2 from the germline V gene are LNHDA and SQIVND (reference sequence). CDR3 DNA sequence: TGTGCCAGTAGCCGGACTAGCGGAAGCCAAGAGACCCAGTACTTC. This gives the protein CASSRTSGSQETQYF.

The V gene is TRBV7-3, the J gene TRBJ2-7; 7 nucleotides align to TRBD1. The CDR3 covers 15 residues. V shed 5 bases and J 2 bases; nucleotides not matched to a gene: 9. From germline, CDR1 is SGHTA and CDR2 FQGTGA. CDR3 DNA sequence: TGTGCCAGCAGCAAGGGACAGTCCGGAGCCTACGAGCAGTACTTC. It specifies CASSKGQSGAYEQYF.

The rearrangement joins TRBV11-3 to TRBJ2-1; no definite D call. CDR3 length: 15 residues. Germline values: CDR1 SGHNT, CDR2 YENEEA. Deletions cut 0 bases from V and 7 bases from J, with 13 bases between. CDR3 protein: CASSLDISQLNEQFF. In nucleotides, the CDR3 is TGTGCCAGCAGCTTAGATATTTCCCAGTTAAATGAGCAGTTCTTC.

The gene calls are TRBV12-3 or TRBV12-4 and TRBJ1-4; TRBD1 aligns across 7 bases. Losses at the gene ends were 8 bases for V and 4 bases for J; bases not matched to a gene: 4. CDR3 length equals 13 residues. Here the CDR3 DNA reads TGTGCCAGCGGGGGACAGCTTAATGAAAAACTGTTTTTT. Its translation: CASGGQLNEKLFF.

This clone was observed once. The chain couples TRBV20-1 to TRBJ2-2; 8 bases agree with TRBD2. CDR1 and CDR2 from the germline V gene are DFQATT and SNEGSKA (reference sequence). The CDR3 is made up of 14 amino acids. V dropped 3 bases and J dropped 7; count of bases not matched to a gene: 7. The CDR3 coding sequence is TGCAGTGCTAGTCCGGGACTAGGGATCGGGGAGCTGTTTTTT. The encoded protein is CSASPGLGIGELFF.

The J gene is TRBJ1-2, the V gene TRBV28; D ambiguous. V was clipped by 3 bases and J by 4 bases, with 6 bases between them. The CDR3 runs to 12 residues. From germline, CDR1 is MDHEN and CDR2 SYDVKM. The CDR3 coding sequence is TGTGCCAGCAGTTTTGACATCTATGGCTACACCTTC. Amino acid sequence: CASSFDIYGYTF.

This chain links TRBV19 with TRBJ1-6, with a possible D match to TRBD1 (5 bases). Trimming took 8 bases from V and 4 from J, leaving 9 bases between them. This CDR3 has 13 residues. Per the germline V gene, CDR1 is LNHDA and CDR2 is SQIVND (reference sequence). The CDR3 DNA follows: TGTGCCAGTGGACAAGATTATAATTCACCCCTCCACTTT. Translation gives CASGQDYNSPLHF.

The chain couples TRBV3-1 (or the pseudogene TRBV3-2) to TRBJ1-5; no definite D call. Germline assignment: CDR1 LGHDT and CDR2 YNNKEL (reference sequence). This CDR3 is 13 amino acids long. V shed 2 bases and J shed 8 bases, with 10 bases lying between them. The CDR3 loop is CASSQIQEKPQHF. The CDR3 nucleotides read TGTGCCAGCAGCCAAATCCAAGAGAAGCCCCAGCATTTT.

The chain uses TRBV7-2 and TRBJ1-4; 10 bases are a match to TRBD1. CDR1 is SGHTA, CDR2 FQGNSA, per germline. V lost 3 bases and J lost 8; bases outside the gene matches: 3. This CDR3 has 14 amino acids. CDR3 loop: CASSLDRGSEKLFF. The CDR3 region has the DNA TGTGCCAGCAGCTTGGACAGGGGGTCCGAAAAACTGTTTTTT.